This entry is about one T cell receptor beta chain. Its antigen is unidentified. TCRdb called the RT-PCR reads again in MiXCR, with one record for every CDR3 protein. The sample has under 200,000 distinct CDR3 sequences; around 11% are singletons. Germline values: CDR1 SGHDT, CDR2 YYEEEE. The CDR3 runs 12 residues. Trimming cost V 4 bases and J 6 bases, with 11 bases left between them. The data belong to a study of response to subunit inactivated influenza vaccine. Study results and caveats: A suggestion made by the authors is that each seasonal influenza vaccination recruits few new T cells.

V gene TRBV5-6 combines with J gene TRBJ2-7, with no clear D. Sequencing used CD8+ T cells sorted from PBMCs, obtained around 2 years after vaccination. The TCR was taken from a man aged 45 to 75 who received an inactivated influenza vaccine. The CDR3 nucleotides read TGTGCCAGCAGCAAGGGCCCCGGCGAGCAGTACTTC. This translates into CASSKGPGEQYF.